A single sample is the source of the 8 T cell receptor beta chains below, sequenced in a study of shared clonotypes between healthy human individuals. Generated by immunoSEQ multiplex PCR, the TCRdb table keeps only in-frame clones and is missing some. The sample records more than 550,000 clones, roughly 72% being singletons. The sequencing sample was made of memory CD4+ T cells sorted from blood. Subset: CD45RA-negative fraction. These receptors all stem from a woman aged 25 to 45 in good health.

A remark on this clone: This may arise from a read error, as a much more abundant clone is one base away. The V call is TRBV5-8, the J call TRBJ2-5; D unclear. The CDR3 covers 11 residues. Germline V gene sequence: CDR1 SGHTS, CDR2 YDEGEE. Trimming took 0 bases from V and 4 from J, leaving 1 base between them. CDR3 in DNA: TGTGCCAGCAGCTTGGCAGAGACCCAGTACTTC. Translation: CASSLAETQYF.

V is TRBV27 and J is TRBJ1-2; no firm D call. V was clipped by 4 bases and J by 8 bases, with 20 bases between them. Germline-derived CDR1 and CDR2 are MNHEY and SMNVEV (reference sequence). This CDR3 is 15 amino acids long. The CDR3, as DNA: TGTGCCAGCAGTTCCGGACCGATATCTGTGTCGGGCTACACCTTC. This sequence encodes CASSSGPISVSGYTF.

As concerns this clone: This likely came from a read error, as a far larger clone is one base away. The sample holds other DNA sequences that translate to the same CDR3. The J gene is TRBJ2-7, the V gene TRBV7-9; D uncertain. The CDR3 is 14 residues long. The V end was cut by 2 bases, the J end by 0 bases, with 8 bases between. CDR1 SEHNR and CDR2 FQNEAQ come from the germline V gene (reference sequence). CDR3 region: CASSLQRDSYEQYF. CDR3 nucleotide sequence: TGTGCCAGCAGCTTACAGCGTGACTCCTACGAGCAGTACTTC.

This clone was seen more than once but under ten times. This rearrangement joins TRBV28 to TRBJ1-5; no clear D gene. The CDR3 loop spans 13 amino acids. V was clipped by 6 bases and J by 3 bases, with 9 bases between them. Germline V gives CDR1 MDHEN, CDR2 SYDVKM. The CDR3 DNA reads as TGTGCCAGCAGGCCAGGCCCCAATCAGCCCCAGCATTTT. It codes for CASRPGPNQPQHF.

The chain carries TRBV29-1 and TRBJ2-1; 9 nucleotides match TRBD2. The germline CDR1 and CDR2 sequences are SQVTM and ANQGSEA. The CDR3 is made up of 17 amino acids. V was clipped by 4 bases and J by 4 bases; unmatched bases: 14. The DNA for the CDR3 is TGCAGCGTTGTGATCATTATTAGCGGGAGTTTTTACAATGAGCAGTTCTTC. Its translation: CSVVIIISGSFYNEQFF.

The CDR3 DNA reads as TGCAGCGTCGCAACCCAGGGGGCTAAAGCTTTCTTT. Residues: CSVATQGAKAFF. The chain uses TRBV29-1 and TRBJ1-1; 8 nucleotides agree with TRBD1. CDR1 and CDR2 from the germline V gene are SQVTM and ANQGSEA. This CDR3 spans 12 amino acids. J was trimmed by 9 bases and V by 6 bases; bases with no gene match: 9.

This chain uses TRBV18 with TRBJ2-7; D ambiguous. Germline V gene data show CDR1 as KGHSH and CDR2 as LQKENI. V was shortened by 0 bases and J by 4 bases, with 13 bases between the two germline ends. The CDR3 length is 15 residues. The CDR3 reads CASSPPNVVGYEQYF. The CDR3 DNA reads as TGTGCCAGCTCACCACCTAATGTTGTCGGGTACGAGCAGTACTTC.

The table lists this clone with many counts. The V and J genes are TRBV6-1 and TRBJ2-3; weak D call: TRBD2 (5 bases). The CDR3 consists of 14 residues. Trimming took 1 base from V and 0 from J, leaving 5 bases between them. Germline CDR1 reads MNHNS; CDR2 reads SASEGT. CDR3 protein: CASSEGGSTDTQYF. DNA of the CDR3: TGTGCCAGCAGTGAAGGAGGGAGCACAGATACGCAGTATTTT.